Sequencing of this TCR beta chain was carried out in a study of T cells in Graves' hyperthyroidism and ophthalmopathy. In this sample, this clonotype turned up a few times. TCR beta CDR3 sequences were amplified from RNA transcripts. TCR CDR3 regions were first amplified by RT-PCR with HTBI primers. Each CDR3 protein gets one entry after TCRdb re-called the multiplex PCR reads with MiXCR. The table lists more than 600,000 distinct CDR3 sequences, 16% of them singletons. The CDR3 runs to 17 residues. V shed 6 bases and J 5 bases; nucleotides not matched to a gene: 14. The origin of this receptor is a man in his late teens or twenties with Graves' hyperthyroidism. This chain connects TRBV12-3 or TRBV12-4 to TRBJ2-1, with TRBD2 matching 9 bases. The sequenced material came from blood. The CDR3 bases are TGTGCCAGCAGCATAGTACCCAGGACTAGCGCTAACAATGAGCAGTTCTTC. It codes for CASSIVPRTSANNEQFF.